Each of the 11 T cell receptor beta chains below was sequenced from the same sample in a study of metastatic and nonmetastatic thyroid tumors. Thyroid surgery took place with no prior treatment in any patient. TCRdb re-clonotyped the PCR reads via MiXCR. The sample records tens of thousands of clones, roughly a fifth being singletons. What was sequenced was blood. Every receptor here comes from a female donor with papillary thyroid cancer or a benign thyroid nodule (not recorded which). Some clones in this sample may be carry-over from other donors' samples.

In its sample, this clone was seen many times. The genes are TRBV4-3 and TRBJ1-2; 11 bases line up with TRBD1. This CDR3 region has 16 residues. CDR1 and CDR2 (germline): LGHNA, YSLEER. Germline trimming cut 4 bases from V and 2 bases from J; bases unmatched to any gene: 6. The DNA for the CDR3 is TGCGCCAGCAGCCGAGGGGGACAGGGGGGAAACTATGGCTACACCTTC. Translating it yields CASSRGGQGGNYGYTF.

The chain recombines TRBV7-2 with TRBJ2-5; 7 bases match TRBD2. The CDR3 is 16 amino acids. Trimming at V came to 10 bases and at J to 1 base, leaving 15 bases not matched to a gene. Looked up from germline, CDR1 is SGHTA and CDR2 is FQGNSA. The CDR3 spells CAIILVPAGLQETQYF. CDR3 in DNA: TGTGCCATCATCTTAGTTCCAGCGGGGCTCCAAGAGACCCAGTACTTC. Full variable domain (remainder filled in from reference TRBV7-2 and TRBJ2-5): GAGVSQSPSNKVTEKGKDVELRCDPISGHTALYWYRQSLGQGLEFLIYFQGNSAPDKSGLPSDRFSAERTGGSVSTLTIQRTQQEDSAVYLCAIILVPAGLQETQYFGPGTRLLVL.

This clone was counted ten times or more. V is TRBV4-2 and J is TRBJ2-4; 8 nucleotides align to TRBD2. The CDR3 totals 12 residues. With V trimmed by 3 bases and J by 10 bases, 2 bases remained unmatched. Germline lookup yields CDR1 LGHNA and CDR2 YNFKEQ. CDR3 DNA sequence: TGTGCCAGCAGCCACCGGGAGGGGATTCAGTACTTC. Its protein product is CASSHREGIQYF.

V usage is TRBV20-1 and J usage is TRBJ2-1, with 8 bases fitting TRBD2. CDR1 and CDR2 (germline): DFQATT, SNEGSKA (reference sequence). V was pared by 8 bases and J by 5 bases, with 20 bases of the junction left unmatched. There are 17 residues in the CDR3. This CDR3 reads CSLVGRAGVMFHNEQFF. CDR3 nucleotide sequence: TGCAGTCTCGTGGGACGAGCGGGAGTAATGTTTCACAATGAGCAGTTCTTC.

This clone was observed many times. This chain links TRBV27 with TRBJ2-3, with 15 bases fitting TRBD2. The CDR3 loop spans 17 amino acids. J lost 4 bases, V lost 6 bases, and 8 bases had no gene match. From germline, CDR1 is MNHEY and CDR2 SMNVEV (reference sequence). The CDR3 loop is CASSPGTSGRLPDTQYF. CDR3 in DNA: TGTGCCAGCAGCCCCGGGACTAGCGGGAGGTTACCAGATACGCAGTATTTT.

This clone ranks as medium-sized (0.01 to 0.1%). The rearrangement joins TRBV12-3 or TRBV12-4 to TRBJ1-5; D remains ambiguous. The CDR3 consists of 14 residues. Trimming took off 5 bases at V and 4 bases at J, with 12 bases between the two ends. The CDR3 region is CASSRAPWNQPQHF. The CDR3, as DNA: TGTGCCAGCAGTCGGGCCCCTTGGAATCAGCCCCAGCATTTT.

By share, this clone counts as medium-sized (0.01 to 0.1%). The gene calls are TRBV6-5 and TRBJ2-7; D perhaps matches TRBD2 (5 bases). There are 11 residues in the CDR3. V was shortened by 2 bases and J by 6 bases, with 5 bases between the two germline ends. CDR1 and CDR2 (germline): MNHEY, SVGAGI. The CDR3 nucleotides read TGTGCCAGCAGTTACGAGGGCGAGCAGTACTTC. Protein sequence: CASSYEGEQYF.

This clone was picked up many times. The chain couples TRBV20-1 to TRBJ2-5, with TRBD2 identical over 9 bases. Germline assignment: CDR1 DFQATT and CDR2 SNEGSKA (reference sequence). The V segment lost 5 bases and the J segment 5 bases; nucleotides outside the gene matches: 9. This CDR3 region has 14 residues. CDR3 nucleotide sequence: TGCAGTGCTGTCCAGCGGGGGGCGAGGGAGACCCAGTACTTC. It codes for CSAVQRGARETQYF.

This sequence joins TRBV7-2 and TRBJ1-2, with D uncertain. V was cut by 1 base and J by 3 bases, with 9 bases left in between. CDR3 size: 14 residues. In germline, CDR1 is SGHTA, CDR2 FQGNSA. The CDR3 DNA is TGTGCCAGCAGCTTAGGACCGACCTACTATGGCTACACCTTC. Its translation is CASSLGPTYYGYTF.

Concerning this clone: An end of the junction does not agree with germline; a read error may underlie this. The chain is built from TRBV6-1 and TRBJ1-4, with 7 bases that match TRBD1. Germline V gene sequence: CDR1 MNHNS, CDR2 SASEGT. The CDR3 spans 13 residues. CDR3 sequence reads: CASTQGQGVKLFF. CDR3 nucleotides: TGTGCCAGCACCCAGGGGCAGGGGGTAAAACTGTTTTTC.

The rearrangement uses TRBV27 and TRBJ2-3; 7 bases match TRBD1. J lost 1 base, V lost 10 bases, and 8 bases had no gene match. The length of the CDR3 is 14 residues. Germline V CDR1 and CDR2: MNHEY, SMNVEV (reference sequence). The CDR3 nucleotides are TGTGCCATCATTTTTACAGGGGGCACAGATACGCAGTATTTT. Encoded protein: CAIIFTGGTDTQYF.